This T cell receptor (beta chain) was recovered during a study of CD8 T cells in Susac syndrome. Study-wide results and caveats: A relatively small number of individuals underwent TCR sequencing and HLA analysis.

cDNA came from around 0.5 to 1 ug RNA primed by random hexamers. TCR beta CDR3 was amplified by immunoSEQ multiplex PCR. This amplification extended across 54 Vbeta and 13 Jbeta segments. TCRdb used MiXCR to reprocess the immunoSEQ multiplex PCR reads, holding one entry per CDR3 protein. Among roughly 170,000 distinct CDR3 sequences listed, roughly 92% were seen once. With regard to this clonotype: Its cognate antigen is unknown.

TEMRA cells were enriched by FACS, while CD8+ and CD4+ T cells were obtained through a negative isolation that was performed magnetically. With 5 bases removed from V and 4 bases from J, the gap between germline ends came to 13 bases. CDR1 and CDR2 (germline): SGHTA, FQGNSA. The CDR3 is 14 residues long. This TCR came from a human donor with multiple sclerosis. The chain has TRBV7-2 and TRBJ2-3; no firm D call. The sample taken for sequencing was CD4+ T cells from PBMCs. The CDR3 nucleotides are TGTGCCAGCAGCGCCGACGTGGGCGCAGATACGCAGTATTTT. Protein product: CASSADVGADTQYF. Looking up the rest from reference TRBV7-2 and TRBJ2-3 gives the full variable domain: GAGVSQSPSNKVTEKGKDVELRCDPISGHTALYWYRQSLGQGLEFLIYFQGNSAPDKSGLPSDRFSAERTGGSVSTLTIQRTQQEDSAVYLCASSADVGADTQYFGPGTRLTVL.